The 3 T cell receptor beta chains presented below share a single source sample, sequenced in a study of blood T cell repertoires in COVID-19. Method: immunoSEQ multiplex PCR; TCRdb's copy keeps in-frame clones and lacks some. The table includes approximately 78,000 clones, around 90% detected once. The source material was peripheral blood. These receptors all come from a man aged 50-59 years with acute or convalescent COVID-19.

The chain employs TRBV6-5 and TRBJ1-6; D gene unclear. V shed 7 bases and J shed 10 bases, with 17 bases lying between them. The germline gives CDR1 MNHEY, CDR2 SVGAGI. The CDR3 contains 14 residues. CDR3 DNA: TGTGCCAGCACCCCCCGGCCGGGTTGGTCACCCCTCCACTTT. Translated, it gives CASTPRPGWSPLHF.

In its sample, this clone was seen once. The chain links TRBV6-6 to TRBJ1-1; the D gene is possibly TRBD1 (5 bases). The V gene lost 6 bases and the J gene lost 14 bases, with 25 bases spanning the gap. Germline CDR1 and CDR2: MNHNY and SVGAGI (reference sequence). The CDR3 is 14 amino acids. The CDR3 coding sequence is TGTGCCAGCAGCTCCACCTCCGGGGCAGGGAGGCGATTCTTT. Residues: CASSSTSGAGRRFF.

The chain is built from TRBV12-3 or TRBV12-4 and TRBJ1-2; 7 positions match TRBD1. The junction had 8 bases not matched to a gene; V was cut back by 5 bases and J by 8 bases. This CDR3 has 13 amino acids. CDR3 region: CASSTGQDLGYTF. The CDR3 region has the DNA TGTGCCAGCAGTACCGGACAGGATTTGGGCTACACCTTC.